These 12 T cell receptor beta chains were all obtained from the same sample, sequenced in a study of T cells in Graves' hyperthyroidism and ophthalmopathy. Amplified regions were TCR beta CDR3 sequences from RNA transcripts. HTBI primers were the set used in a first-round RT-PCR of the TCR CDR3. MiXCR, run by TCRdb on the multiplex PCR reads, gives a single entry per CDR3 protein. The table includes a few hundred thousand distinct CDR3 sequences, more than 20% detected once. The sequencing sample was made of blood. All receptors derive from a man aged 18-30 years with Graves' hyperthyroidism.

The chain carries TRBV25-1 and TRBJ2-5; 8 bases align to TRBD1. Germline CDR1 MGHDK, CDR2 SYGVNS. The CDR3 is made up of 18 amino acids. J gave up 4 bases and V 2 bases, and 15 bases lay outside the gene matches. The CDR3 protein is CASSEHKPGTGLLETQYF. CDR3 nucleotide sequence: TGTGCCAGCAGTGAACACAAACCCGGGACAGGCCTTTTAGAGACCCAGTACTTC.

This chain connects TRBV7-9 to TRBJ2-2, with D tentatively TRBD2 (5 bases). Trimming left V 8 bases short and J 4 bases short, with 14 bases between. CDR1 is SEHNR, CDR2 FQNEAQ, per germline (reference sequence). This CDR3 contains 14 residues. The CDR3 loop is CASWRPPSTGELFF. DNA for the CDR3: TGTGCCAGCTGGAGGCCTCCGAGCACCGGGGAGCTGTTTTTT. Combining the CDR3 with reference TRBV7-9 and TRBJ2-2 gives the whole variable domain DTGVSQNPRHKITKRGQNVTFRCDPISEHNRLYWYRQTLGQGPEFLTYFQNEAQLEKSRLLSDRFSAERPKGSFSTLEIQRTEQGDSAMYLCASWRPPSTGELFFGEGSRLTVL.

This clonotype appeared a few times. The gene calls are TRBV5-1 and TRBJ2-7, with D possibly called TRBD1 or TRBD2 (6 bases each). The CDR3 has 14 amino acids. Germline CDR1 SGHRS, CDR2 YFSETQ. With 8 bases removed from V and 5 bases from J, the gap between germline ends came to 20 bases. The DNA for the CDR3 is TGCGCCAGTACGGAGTTCCAGGGGAGGAACGAGCAGTACTTC. Translated, it gives CASTEFQGRNEQYF.

There are many counts of this clonotype. The chain has TRBV6-1 and TRBJ1-5; D possibly corresponds to TRBD1 (6 bases). Trimming left V 6 bases short and J 4 bases short, with 16 bases between. The germline gives CDR1 MNHNS, CDR2 SASEGT. This CDR3 is built from 15 residues. The CDR3 region is CASSSAQGWNQPQHF. The CDR3 coding sequence is TGTGCCAGCAGCTCCGCACAGGGTTGGAATCAGCCCCAGCATTTT.

Ten or more counts support this clonotype. V and J are TRBV29-1 and TRBJ1-5; the D is unclear. Germline-derived CDR1 and CDR2 are SQVTM and ANQGSEA. V was cut by 2 bases and J by 7 bases, with 9 bases left in between. This CDR3 comprises 12 residues. The CDR3 sequence: CSVEKGRQPQHF. The CDR3, as DNA: TGCAGCGTTGAAAAGGGTCGACAGCCCCAGCATTTT.

This clonotype was counted only a few times. The chain is built from TRBV2 and TRBJ2-7, with TRBD2 identical over 7 bases. Trimming cost V 2 bases and J 2 bases; bases outside gene matches: 3. The CDR3 is 14 amino acids. Germline CDR1 and CDR2: SNHLY and FYNNEI. CDR3 sequence (DNA): TGTGCCAGCAGTGAATCAGCGGGACCCTACGAGCAGTACTTC. Translated, it gives CASSESAGPYEQYF.

This chain uses TRBV4-2 with TRBJ2-6, with 7 nucleotides matching TRBD1. From germline, CDR1 is LGHNA and CDR2 YNFKEQ. CDR3 length: 20 amino acids. Germline trimming cut 4 bases from V and 0 bases from J; bases unmatched to any gene: 15. For the CDR3, the DNA is TGTGCCAGCAGCCCCTTCGCTCAAGGGGGCGGATCCTCTGGGGCCAACGTCCTGACTTTC. Translated, it gives CASSPFAQGGGSSGANVLTF.

Concerning this clonotype itself: This could be a read error, since a much larger clone is one nucleotide away. This chain connects TRBV12-3 or TRBV12-4 to TRBJ2-7; the D gene is possibly TRBD2 (7 bases). The CDR3 runs 15 residues. V was trimmed by 7 bases and J by 6 bases, leaving 22 bases between them. CDR3 DNA sequence: TGTGCCAGCACCCTGGGAGGGGGGCCTCCGCTCGAGCAGTACTTC. Its translation is CASTLGGGPPLEQYF.

This clonotype appeared many times. The chain employs TRBV28 and TRBJ1-5; D gene ambiguous. Trimming pared 5 bases from V and 2 bases from J, leaving 13 bases between. This CDR3 comprises 15 residues. Germline values: CDR1 MDHEN, CDR2 SYDVKM. This CDR3 is CASSAQAEGNQPQHF. The CDR3 DNA reads TGTGCCAGCAGTGCTCAGGCTGAGGGCAATCAGCCCCAGCATTTT.

This clonotype has a handful of counts. Just one base apart from a much larger clone, this may be a read error. V and J are TRBV7-2 and TRBJ2-7; possibly TRBD1 for D (6 bases). V was cut by 0 bases and J by 5 bases, with 20 bases left in between. CDR3 length: 17 amino acids. Germline CDR1 and CDR2: SGHTA and FQGNSA. The CDR3 DNA reads TGTGCCAGCAGCTTAGCGGTGGCAGGGGCGATACCCCACGAGCAGTACTTC. This translates into CASSLAVAGAIPHEQYF.

This clonotype has a count of ten or more. The V call is TRBV6-5, the J call TRBJ1-1; D gene unclear. The germline V gene encodes CDR1 MNHEY and CDR2 SVGAGI. With 0 bases removed from V and 6 bases from J, the gap between germline ends came to 8 bases. The CDR3 covers 13 residues. The CDR3 sequence: CASSYSLPAEAFF. The CDR3 DNA reads TGTGCCAGCAGTTACTCGTTACCAGCTGAAGCTTTCTTT.

There are a few counts of this clonotype. This chain connects TRBV18 to TRBJ2-5; TRBD2 might be the D (5 bases). The CDR3 spans 14 residues. The V and J ends lost 0 bases and 5 bases respectively, with 10 bases between them. CDR1 is KGHSH, CDR2 LQKENI, per germline. As DNA, the CDR3 is TGTGCCAGCTCACCACCCCGGGGTATCGAGACCCAGTACTTC. Amino acid sequence: CASSPPRGIETQYF.